This TCR beta chain derives from a study of identical twins. Study outcomes and limitations: Twin-shared out-of-frame alpha sequences showed excess low generation probability. There were fewer insertions in abundant cord blood beta clonotypes, but memory repertoires showed no such pattern.

With respect to this clonotype: Its antigen is as yet unknown.

The V segment lost 4 bases and the J segment 3 bases; nucleotides outside the gene matches: 6. Per germline, CDR1 SGHRS and CDR2 YFSETQ. The CDR3 consists of 14 residues. TCRdb passed the 5' RACE reads through MiXCR, listing each CDR3 protein once. The sample lists 450,000 to 600,000 distinct CDR3 sequences, approximately 20% occurring once. The same data also went into a second study, on yellow fever vaccine responses in identical twins.

The chain links TRBV5-1 to TRBJ2-5; 7 bases are a match to TRBD1. The receptor was derived from a young woman in good health. The specimen sequenced was CD4+ T cells sorted from blood. DNA for the CDR3: TGCGCCAGCAGCGCCGGGACAGCTAAAGAGACCCAGTACTTC. Amino acid sequence: CASSAGTAKETQYF.